These 26 T cell receptor beta chains were all obtained from the same sample, sequenced in a study of blood T cell repertoires in COVID-19. Generated by immunoSEQ multiplex PCR, the TCRdb table keeps only in-frame clones and is missing some. The data show about 180,000 clones, with over 75% seen just once and roughly 9% held by the top ten. The specimen was PBMCs or T cells enriched from blood (not recorded which). Receptors originate from a woman younger than 35 who had recovered from COVID-19.

This chain uses TRBV20-1 with TRBJ1-5; 7 nucleotides match TRBD1. There are 15 residues in the CDR3. V gave up 5 bases and J gave up 3 bases; unmatched junction bases: 10. Germline V gene sequence: CDR1 DFQATT, CDR2 SNEGSKA (reference sequence). The CDR3 nucleotides read TGCAGTGCTGGTGACAGGGCTAAGAACAATCAGCCCCAGCATTTT. Its protein product is CSAGDRAKNNQPQHF.

The chain couples TRBV7-8 to TRBJ1-6; a weak D match, TRBD1 (5 bases). Germline CDR1 SGHVS, CDR2 FQNEAQ. This CDR3 has 14 amino acids. Deletions cut 3 bases from V and 9 bases from J, with 12 bases between. The CDR3 DNA is TGTGCCAGCAGCTTTGAGACAGTCCTTTCACCCCTCCACTTT. The encoded protein is CASSFETVLSPLHF.

This clone was detected only a few times. The rearrangement links TRBV30 to TRBJ2-5, with 11 positions matching TRBD1. V lost 5 bases and J lost 6; bases outside the gene matches: 11. The CDR3 covers 15 residues. The germline V gene encodes CDR1 GTSNPN and CDR2 SVGIG (reference sequence). Written as DNA, the CDR3 is TGTGCCTGGGGCTACCGGGACAGGGGGTTAAAGACCCAGTACTTC. Its translation is CAWGYRDRGLKTQYF.

The chain joins TRBV7-2 to TRBJ1-1; D is unclear. The CDR3 totals 13 residues. The V gene lost 6 bases and the J gene lost 2 bases, with 10 bases spanning the gap. Germline-derived CDR1 and CDR2 are SGHTA and FQGNSA. The CDR3 bases are TGTGCCAGCAGGACATCTCTAAACACTGAAGCTTTCTTT. Protein: CASRTSLNTEAFF.

This clone was recorded once. V usage is TRBV27 and J usage is TRBJ2-1, with D maybe TRBD2 (5 bases). V was shortened by 8 bases and J by 0 bases, with 14 bases between the two germline ends. The CDR3 has 15 amino acids. Germline-derived CDR1 and CDR2 are MNHEY and SMNVEV (reference sequence). CDR3 amino acids: CASGTGGLSYNEQFF. CDR3 nucleotides: TGTGCCAGCGGAACTGGCGGGCTCTCCTACAATGAGCAGTTCTTC.

CDR3 protein: CASSYRQSSTDTQYF. Written as DNA, the CDR3 is TGTGCCAGCAGTTACAGACAGTCTAGCACAGATACGCAGTATTTT. The rearrangement links TRBV6-5 to TRBJ2-3, with D possibly being TRBD1 (5 bases). Germline CDR1 MNHEY, CDR2 SVGAGI. The CDR3 length is 15 residues. The V end lost 2 bases, the J end lost 0 bases, and 9 bases lay between the germline ends.

V gene TRBV19 combines with J gene TRBJ1-2, with TRBD1 identical over 7 bases. CDR1 and CDR2 (germline): LNHDA, SQIVND (reference sequence). CDR3 size: 16 residues. V lost 3 bases and J lost 1; bases outside the gene matches: 8. CDR3 protein: CASSITGASGNYGYTF. Here the CDR3 DNA reads TGTGCCAGTAGTATCACAGGGGCCTCTGGTAACTATGGCTACACCTTC.

The genes are TRBV28 and TRBJ2-7; no definite D call. The germline gives CDR1 MDHEN, CDR2 SYDVKM. Trimming shortened V by 4 bases and J by 2 bases, and 9 bases separated the two germline ends. The CDR3 extends over 13 amino acids. The CDR3 DNA reads TGTGCCAGCAGTTCGGTCTCCACCTACGAGCAGTACTTC. This codes for CASSSVSTYEQYF. Supplemented by reference TRBV28 and TRBJ2-7, the full variable domain reads DVKVTQSSRYLVKRTGEKVFLECVQDMDHENMFWYRQDPGLGLRLIYFSYDVKMKEKGDIPEGYSVSREKKERFSLILESASTNQTSMYLCASSSVSTYEQYFGPGTRLTVT.

CDR3 protein: CASSLVRGSTDTQYF. CDR3 in DNA: TGCGCCAGCAGCTTGGTTCGGGGGAGCACAGATACGCAGTATTTT. The chain uses TRBV5-1 and TRBJ2-3; TRBD2 might be the D (6 bases). Per germline, CDR1 SGHRS and CDR2 YFSETQ. The CDR3 has 15 amino acids. Trimming pared 0 bases from V and 0 bases from J, leaving 8 bases between.

The rearrangement uses TRBV18 and TRBJ2-1, with TRBD1 identical over 11 bases. Unmatched junction bases numbered 4, after V lost 4 bases and J lost 8 bases. The CDR3 runs to 14 residues. CDR1 is KGHSH and CDR2 is LQKENI in the germline V gene. The CDR3 is CASSRVGQGDEQFF. In nucleotides, the CDR3 is TGTGCCAGCTCACGCGTGGGACAGGGGGATGAGCAGTTCTTC.

The gene calls are TRBV5-1 and TRBJ2-1; 11 positions match TRBD2. J lost 6 bases, V lost 0 bases, and 5 bases had no gene match. Germline assignment: CDR1 SGHRS and CDR2 YFSETQ. The CDR3 spans 16 residues. Here the CDR3 DNA reads TGCGCCAGCAGCTTGGATCTAGCGGGAGGCGCCAATGAGCAGTTCTTC. Protein product: CASSLDLAGGANEQFF.

The rearrangement links TRBV4-2 to TRBJ1-4; a weak D match, TRBD1 (5 bases). The ends were cut back, 0 bases at V and 1 base at J, with 9 bases in the middle. The CDR3 has 16 residues. Germline CDR1 is LGHNA and CDR2 is YNFKEQ. The CDR3 spells CASSQDWGVTNEKLFF. In DNA form, the CDR3 reads TGTGCCAGCAGCCAAGATTGGGGGGTAACTAATGAAAAACTGTTTTTT.

The chain combines TRBV2 with TRBJ1-5; D possibly corresponds to TRBD1 (6 bases). Germline CDR1 reads SNHLY; CDR2 reads FYNNEI. The CDR3 spans 16 residues. V shed 6 bases and J shed 1 base, with 16 bases lying between them. CDR3 in DNA: TGTGCCAGCAGGTCAGGGGATTCCGGGAGCAATCAGCCCCAGCATTTT. As protein: CASRSGDSGSNQPQHF. The full variable domain, its missing parts supplied by reference TRBV2 and TRBJ1-5, is EPEVTQTPSHQVTQMGQEVILRCVPISNHLYFYWYRQILGQKVEFLVSFYNNEISEKSEIFDDQFSVERPDGSNFTLKIRSTKLEDSAMYFCASRSGDSGSNQPQHFGDGTRLSIL.

The J gene is TRBJ2-1, the V gene TRBV20-1, with no clear D. V dropped 3 bases and J dropped 4 bases, with 13 bases sitting between them. Per the germline V gene, CDR1 is DFQATT and CDR2 is SNEGSKA (reference sequence). The CDR3 consists of 14 residues. CDR3: CSASGLGEYNEQFF. The CDR3 region has the DNA TGCAGTGCTAGTGGCCTAGGCGAATACAATGAGCAGTTCTTC.

V gene TRBV28 combines with J gene TRBJ2-1, with D possibly being TRBD2 (7 bases). Trimming stripped 2 bases from V and 7 bases from J, with 21 bases between. Per germline, CDR1 MDHEN and CDR2 SYDVKM. The CDR3 is made up of 17 amino acids. The chain's CDR3 is CASSLIPTGGVKNEQFF. CDR3 DNA sequence: TGTGCCAGCAGTTTAATTCCCACGGGGGGCGTTAAGAATGAGCAGTTCTTC.

CDR3 DNA sequence: TGTGCCAGCAGCCCCCAAGGGGGCGTTGATGGCTACACCTTC. Translated: CASSPQGGVDGYTF. V is TRBV9 and J is TRBJ1-2; 7 nucleotides line up with TRBD1. Per the germline V gene, CDR1 is SGDLS and CDR2 is YYNGEE. The V segment lost 4 bases and the J segment 6 bases; nucleotides outside the gene matches: 9. The CDR3 length is 14 residues.

This clone was seen once. The CDR3 coding sequence is TGTGCCAGCAGCTTATCGGAGGGGCAGCCCCAGCATTTT. It encodes CASSLSEGQPQHF. V and J are TRBV7-2 and TRBJ1-5, with D tentatively TRBD1 (5 bases). V lost 2 bases to trimming and J lost 7 bases, with 9 bases between them. Germline V gene data show CDR1 as SGHTA and CDR2 as FQGNSA. The CDR3 is 13 amino acids.

V and J are TRBV7-2 and TRBJ2-5; 8 bases align to TRBD2. The CDR3 is 15 residues long. Germline lookup yields CDR1 SGHTA and CDR2 FQGNSA. V was pared by 2 bases and J by 3 bases, with 5 bases of the junction left unmatched. The CDR3 here is CASSLRSGGEETQYF. CDR3 bases: TGTGCCAGCAGCTTAAGGTCCGGGGGGGAAGAGACCCAGTACTTC.

This chain connects TRBV5-1 to TRBJ1-1, with D maybe TRBD1 (6 bases). Germline assignment: CDR1 SGHRS and CDR2 YFSETQ. The V gene lost 3 bases and the J gene lost 4 bases, with 19 bases spanning the gap. The CDR3 has 16 amino acids. This CDR3 is CASSWGLGIVGTEAFF. The CDR3 DNA is TGCGCCAGCAGCTGGGGGCTAGGAATAGTGGGCACTGAAGCTTTCTTT.

The DNA for the CDR3 is TGCGCCAGCAGCCAAGGCCAACTAGCGAACAATGAGCAGTTCTTC. This translates into CASSQGQLANNEQFF. The chain has TRBV4-1 and TRBJ2-1, with 7 positions matching TRBD2. V trimming: 1 base; J trimming: 5 bases; junction bases outside the gene matches: 5. The CDR3 extends over 15 amino acids. CDR1 is MGHRA, CDR2 YSYEKL, per germline.

The chain has TRBV7-2 and TRBJ1-6, with 7 bases identical to TRBD1. The junction had 11 bases not matched to a gene; V was cut back by 0 bases and J by 9 bases. CDR1 SGHTA and CDR2 FQGNSA come from the germline V gene. The CDR3 totals 17 residues. Written as DNA, the CDR3 is TGTGCCAGCAGCTTAGCCATCCGACAGGGAGGCAGTTCACCCCTCCACTTT. Translated, it gives CASSLAIRQGGSSPLHF.

The chain joins TRBV2 to TRBJ1-1, with TRBD1 matching 8 bases. Germline V CDR1 and CDR2: SNHLY, FYNNEI. The CDR3 spans 13 residues. J was trimmed by 5 bases and V by 3 bases; bases with no gene match: 2. The CDR3 protein is CASSEDRETEAFF. Written as DNA, the CDR3 is TGTGCCAGCAGTGAGGACAGGGAAACTGAAGCTTTCTTT. Variable domain in full (rest from reference TRBV2 and TRBJ1-1): EPEVTQTPSHQVTQMGQEVILRCVPISNHLYFYWYRQILGQKVEFLVSFYNNEISEKSEIFDDQFSVERPDGSNFTLKIRSTKLEDSAMYFCASSEDRETEAFFGQGTRLTVV.

The table lists this clone with a count of one. The CDR3 DNA is TGTGCCAGCCAGGCAAGCCGCACTAACTATGGCTACACCTTC. Amino acids: CASQASRTNYGYTF. The chain combines TRBV6-5 with TRBJ1-2; D is ambiguous. Germline V gives CDR1 MNHEY, CDR2 SVGAGI. The CDR3 is 14 amino acids. Between the trimmed V and J ends, which lost 8 bases and 0 bases, there was a span of 13 bases.

V usage is TRBV7-9 and J usage is TRBJ2-2; 7 positions match TRBD2. Trimming took 3 bases from V and 1 from J; bases not matched to a gene: 8. The length of the CDR3 is 17 residues. The V gene's germline CDR1 is SEHNR and CDR2 FQNEAQ (reference sequence). For the CDR3, the DNA is TGTGCCAGCAGCTTTGTCGGACTAGGGGTGAACACCGGGGAGCTGTTTTTT. Its translation: CASSFVGLGVNTGELFF.

V usage is TRBV18 and J usage is TRBJ1-2, with D perhaps TRBD1 (6 bases). The ends were cut back, 2 bases at V and 8 bases at J, with 12 bases in the middle. Per germline, CDR1 KGHSH and CDR2 LQKENI. This CDR3 spans 13 amino acids. The CDR3 DNA is TGTGCCAGCTCACCAGGGACAAACGGGGGCTACACCTTC. Translation gives CASSPGTNGGYTF.

The gene calls are TRBV7-9 and TRBJ1-4; 7 bases are a match to TRBD1. CDR1 and CDR2 from the germline V gene are SEHNR and FQNEAQ (reference sequence). The CDR3 runs 14 residues. V was clipped by 1 base and J by 8 bases; unmatched bases: 4. The CDR3 DNA is TGTGCCAGCAGCTTAGGGACAGGCGGGGAAAAACTGTTTTTT. Protein: CASSLGTGGEKLFF.